The source of this T cell receptor (beta chain) is a study of cytomegalovirus exposure and HLA in healthy donors. Broader study findings: HLA alleles showed associations with 16,951 TCR beta sequences in a later analysis, at a 0.05 false discovery rate.

The CDR3 runs 11 residues. The germline V gene has CDR1 SNHLY and CDR2 FYNNEI. J was trimmed by 7 bases and V by 6 bases; bases with no gene match: 2. The PCR employed 60 Vbeta primers together with 13 Jbeta primers. Method: immunoSEQ multiplex PCR; TCRdb's copy keeps in-frame clones and lacks some. The table records approximately 170,000 clones, roughly 71% of them present only once. This clone was seen more than once but under ten times. What it binds is unknown. This clonotype was obtained from a male donor in good health and CMV-seropositive. Sequences were obtained from PBMCs. V and J are TRBV2 and TRBJ1-2, with TRBD1 matching over 7 bases. The CDR3 bases are TGTGCCAGCAGAAGACAGGGTGGCTACACCTTC. Its protein is CASRRQGGYTF.